A selection of T cell receptor beta chains follows, all from one sample in a study of molecular identifiers for immune sequencing clone quantification. MiXCR was run by TCRdb on the PCR reads, yielding one entry per CDR3 protein. The sample lists about half a million distinct CDR3 sequences; around 23% were seen once. Sequencing used naive CD8+ T cells from blood, with Jurkat cell RNA spiked in. Receptors were obtained from a human donor in good health. Some libraries in this study had Jurkat cell RNA spiked in. Both conserved end residues are part of each CDR3.

TRBV30	TRBJ2-3	CAWRLGASTDTQYF
TRBV19	TRBJ1-5	CASTWDRGNQPQHF
TRBV28	TRBJ2-7	CASSLTLRQSTPYEQYF
TRBV7-8	TRBJ2-7	CASSPRVFSEQYF
TRBV19	TRBJ2-1	CASRLAGGSYNEQFF
TRBV4-3	TRBJ2-5	CASSRTLWAQETQYF
TRBV28	TRBJ2-3	CASTGAGSTDTQYF
TRBV4-1	TRBJ2-7	CASSQGARYEQYF
TRBV11-3	TRBJ2-1	CASSSTDYGGHNEQFF
TRBV7-9	TRBJ2-3	CASSTWGAGDTDTQYF
TRBV7-6	TRBJ2-7	CASSLATVYSYEQYF
TRBV12-3/TRBV12-4	TRBJ1-2	CASSLDVRVPYGYTF